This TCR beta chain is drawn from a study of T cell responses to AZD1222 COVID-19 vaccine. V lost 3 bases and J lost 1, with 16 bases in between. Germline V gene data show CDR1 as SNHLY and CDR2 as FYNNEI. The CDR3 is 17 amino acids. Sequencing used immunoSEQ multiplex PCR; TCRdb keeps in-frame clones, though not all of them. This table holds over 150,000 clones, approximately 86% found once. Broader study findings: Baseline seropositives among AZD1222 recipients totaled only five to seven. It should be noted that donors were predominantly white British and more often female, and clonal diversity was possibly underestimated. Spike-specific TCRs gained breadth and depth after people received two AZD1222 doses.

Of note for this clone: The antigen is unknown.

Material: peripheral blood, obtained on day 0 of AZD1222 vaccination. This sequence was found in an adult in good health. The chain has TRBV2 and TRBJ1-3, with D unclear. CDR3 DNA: TGTGCCAGCAGTGAGGCAGCCTACTTTATATCTGGAAACACCATATATTTT. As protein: CASSEAAYFISGNTIYF. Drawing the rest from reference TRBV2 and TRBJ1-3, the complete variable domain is EPEVTQTPSHQVTQMGQEVILRCVPISNHLYFYWYRQILGQKVEFLVSFYNNEISEKSEIFDDQFSVERPDGSNFTLKIRSTKLEDSAMYFCASSEAAYFISGNTIYFGEGSWLTVV.